This TCR beta chain was identified in a study of OX40 agonist ivuxolimab in advanced cancers. The wider study: Cohort: about 80% men, mean age about 62, aged about 23 to 80. Partial responses, seen in three patients, involved one hepatocellular carcinoma and two cutaneous melanomas. The study's findings and limits: The study observed clonal expansion of CD4+ and CD8+ blood T cells by week 6 at 0.1 to 3.0 mg/kg. Expanded clones belonging to CD8+ T cells outnumbered, on average, those of CD4+.

CDR3 length: 15 residues. V lost 1 base to trimming and J lost 4 bases; unmatched junction nucleotides: 4. Germline V gene data show CDR1 as LNHDA and CDR2 as SQIVND (reference sequence). Concerning this clone itself: As yet, its antigen is unknown.

Here immunoSEQ multiplex PCR was the method, and the copy in TCRdb shows in-frame clones only, minus some. The top ten hold about 9.3% of the sample, which has approximately 54,000 clones, 80% to 95% seen once. The clonotype was recovered from an adult with an advanced solid tumor such as melanoma, head and neck, liver or kidney cancer. Sequencing was performed on CD4+ or CD8+ T cells sorted from blood, taken in a trial of the OX40 agonist ivuxolimab. The chain links TRBV19 to TRBJ2-1; TRBD1 matches at 7 bases. CDR3 nucleotides: TGTGCCAGTAGTATAGGGGGACAGAATTACAATGAGCAGTTCTTC. Its protein product is CASSIGGQNYNEQFF.